The clone carrying this TCR beta chain was counted many times. Antigen specificity is unknown. The data derive from a study of identical twins. Overall study findings and caveats: Among out-of-frame alpha sequences shared by twins, low generation probability occurred in excess.

Each CDR3 protein is one row after TCRdb ran MiXCR on the 5' RACE reads. The sample carries hundreds of thousands of distinct CDR3 sequences, less than 7% recorded once. This CDR3 has 14 residues. With 4 bases removed from V and 1 base from J, the gap between germline ends came to 10 bases. The sequenced sample was naive T cells sorted from blood. This sequence was found in a man between 18 and 29 years old in good health. The rearrangement joins TRBV12-3 or TRBV12-4 to TRBJ2-5; D is perhaps TRBD1 or TRBD2 (5 bases each). The CDR3 here is CASSSRGVQETQYF. CDR3 sequence (DNA): TGTGCCAGCAGTTCCCGGGGCGTCCAAGAGACCCAGTACTTC.